The entry that follows covers one T cell receptor (beta chain) sequence. Its target antigen remains unknown. No per-base quality is available; no much larger clone lies one base away. TCRbeta CDR3 regions were amplified from genomic DNA using the immunoSEQ Assay, a bias-controlled multiplex PCR. Regarding the original processing steps: Nucleated cell counts per sample were estimated from amplification of reference gene primers within the assay. Sequence reads were collapsed and filtered to measure the absolute abundance of every unique TCRbeta CDR3 rearrangement. For each sample, productive Simpson clonality was calculated as the square root of Simpson's diversity index across productive rearrangements. The clones in this table, taken by TCRdb from immuneACCESS, are in-frame only. Not every clone is retained; where verified, under half of the shortfall comes from an unresolved V gene, and the cause of the rest is unknown. V and J calls and clone size come straight from that table; D and trimming were deduced from the DNA. Present in this sample are about 130,000 clones, around 80% of which were seen just once. The top ten clonotypes cover 11% of the sample.

Each collaborating institution followed its own protocols to collect whole blood in K2EDTA tubes. Collaborator samples were shipped for TCRbeta analysis as frozen whole blood, isolated PBMCs, or DNA extracted from either sample type. The data were obtained in a study of blood T cell repertoires in COVID-19 (dated by TCRdb to between 2020 and 2021). Regarding the study in general: Samples from collaborators originated in the United States, Italy and Spain and spanned both the acute and convalescent phases of COVID-19. The prospective study material was composed of cDNA or gDNA derived from T cells, B-cell-depleted T cells, or PBMCs. Subjects who had been exposed to COVID-19, were actively infected with it, or had recovered from it provided the deeply sampled blood TCRbeta repertoires that made up the dataset. The repertoires were released in a freely available public database intended as a resource for research on the immune response to SARS-CoV-2. The samples were drawn from two sources: the first 160 participants of the ongoing ImmuneRACE study, and 950 to 1,500 subjects contributed by 6 global collaborators. The sample metadata nearly always contained a de-identified subject ID, COVID-19 status, age in years and sex. Where HLA class I and class II types were available, the types were taken from metadata supplied by the sample provider, not from assay-based typing. Paper-wide results and their limitations: The amount of clinical and demographic metadata varied by source and participant and was provided uncurated.

The trim is 4 bases for V and 10 bases for J, with a gap of 17 bases between the germline ends. The germline V gene provides CDR1 SGHDT and CDR2 YYEEEE. The CDR3 sequence holds 13 residues, the cysteine and phenylalanine included. The kept DNA is CDR3 alone, 39 bases in frame from the first base. The source material was peripheral blood. This receptor was obtained from a human donor in a cohort sampled during active COVID-19. The rearranged chain carries TRBV5-6 and TRBJ1-1; the D gene is unclear. The sequenced DNA is TGTGCCAGCAGCCCCTGGATCGGGAAGGTAGCTTTCTTT. Translated, it reads CASSPWIGKVAFF.